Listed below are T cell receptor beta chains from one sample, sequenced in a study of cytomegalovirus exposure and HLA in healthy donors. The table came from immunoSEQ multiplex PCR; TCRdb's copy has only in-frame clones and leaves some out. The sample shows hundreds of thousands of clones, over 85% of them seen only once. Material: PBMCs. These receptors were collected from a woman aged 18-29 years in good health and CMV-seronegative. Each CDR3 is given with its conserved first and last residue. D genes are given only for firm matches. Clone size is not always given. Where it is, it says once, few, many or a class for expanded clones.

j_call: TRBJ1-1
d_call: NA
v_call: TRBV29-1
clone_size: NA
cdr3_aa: CSVENPGMNTEAFF
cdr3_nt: TGCAGCGTTGAGAACCCAGGGATGAACACTGAAGCTTTCTTT

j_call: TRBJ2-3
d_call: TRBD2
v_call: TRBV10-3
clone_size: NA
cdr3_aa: CAISEQGLGSTDTQYF
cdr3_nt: TGTGCCATCAGTGAACAGGGACTAGGATCCACAGATACGCAGTATTTT

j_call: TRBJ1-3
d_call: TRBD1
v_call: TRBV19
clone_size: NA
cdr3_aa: CASRSPGTDLSGNTIYF
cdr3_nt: TGTGCCAGTAGGAGTCCAGGGACAGACCTCTCTGGAAACACCATATATTTT

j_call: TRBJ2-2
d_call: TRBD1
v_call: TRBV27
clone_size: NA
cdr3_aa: CASRGQGASGELFF
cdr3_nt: TGTGCCAGCAGGGGACAGGGGGCTTCCGGGGAGCTGTTTTTT

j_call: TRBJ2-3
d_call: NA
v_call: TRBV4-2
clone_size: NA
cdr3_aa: CASSRTGGATDTQYF
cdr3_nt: TGTGCCAGCAGCCGAACAGGGGGGGCCACAGATACGCAGTATTTT

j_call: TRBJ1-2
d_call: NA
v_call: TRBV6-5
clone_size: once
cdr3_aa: CASSYTGVGNYGYTF
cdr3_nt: TGTGCCAGCAGTTACACGGGGGTCGGGAACTATGGCTACACCTTC

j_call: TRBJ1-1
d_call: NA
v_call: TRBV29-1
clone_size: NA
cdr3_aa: CSVAGTPNTEAFF
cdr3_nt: TGCAGCGTGGCCGGGACACCTAACACTGAAGCTTTCTTT

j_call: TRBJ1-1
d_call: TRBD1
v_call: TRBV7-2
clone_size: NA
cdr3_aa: CASSPRDSRNTEAFF
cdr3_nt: TGTGCCAGCAGCCCTCGGGACAGCAGGAACACTGAAGCTTTCTTT

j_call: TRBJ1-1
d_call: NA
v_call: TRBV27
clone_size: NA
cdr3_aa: CASSLFYSRAEAFF
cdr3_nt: TGTGCCAGCAGTTTATTTTACAGCCGCGCTGAGGCTTTCTTT

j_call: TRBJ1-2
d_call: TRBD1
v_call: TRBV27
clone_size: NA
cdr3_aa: CASSPSDRLGGYTF
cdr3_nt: TGTGCCAGCAGTCCCTCGGACAGGCTCGGAGGCTACACCTTC

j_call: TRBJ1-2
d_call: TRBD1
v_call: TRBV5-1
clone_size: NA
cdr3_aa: CASSQTGELYEDYGYTF
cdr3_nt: TGCGCCAGCAGCCAGACAGGGGAGCTTTATGAGGACTATGGCTACACCTTC

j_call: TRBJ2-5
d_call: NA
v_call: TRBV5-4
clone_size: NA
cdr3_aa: CASRGTPQETQYF
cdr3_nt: TGTGCCAGCAGGGGGACACCACAAGAGACCCAGTACTTC

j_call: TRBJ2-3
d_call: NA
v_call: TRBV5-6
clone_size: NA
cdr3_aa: CASRGGLNTQYF
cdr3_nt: TGTGCCAGCAGAGGAGGGTTAAATACGCAGTATTTT

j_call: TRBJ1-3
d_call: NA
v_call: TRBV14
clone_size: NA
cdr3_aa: CASSRSPAGNTIYF
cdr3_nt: TGTGCCAGCAGCCGGTCGCCGGCTGGAAACACCATATATTTT

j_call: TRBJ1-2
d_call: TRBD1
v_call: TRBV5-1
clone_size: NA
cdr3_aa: CASSLPQDRAFDYGYTF
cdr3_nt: TGCGCCAGCAGCTTACCCCAGGACAGGGCTTTCGACTATGGCTACACCTTC

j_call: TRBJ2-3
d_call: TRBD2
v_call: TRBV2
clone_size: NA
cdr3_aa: CASRTSGSTDTQYF
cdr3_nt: TGTGCCAGCAGGACTAGCGGGAGTACAGATACGCAGTATTTT

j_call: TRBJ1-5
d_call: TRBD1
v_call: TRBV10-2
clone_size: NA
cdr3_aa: CASSEAGQGGGYSNQPQHF
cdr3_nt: TGCGCCAGCAGTGAGGCAGGACAGGGAGGGGGATATAGCAATCAGCCCCAGCATTTT

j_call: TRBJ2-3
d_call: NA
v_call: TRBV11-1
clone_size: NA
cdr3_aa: CASSLRRGPTSTDTQYF
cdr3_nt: TGTGCCAGCAGCTTACGGCGGGGGCCCACTAGCACAGATACGCAGTATTTT

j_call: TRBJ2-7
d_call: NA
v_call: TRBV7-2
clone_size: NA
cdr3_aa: CASSFGQLGGYEQYF
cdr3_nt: TGTGCCAGCAGCTTTGGACAGTTGGGGGGGTACGAGCAGTACTTC

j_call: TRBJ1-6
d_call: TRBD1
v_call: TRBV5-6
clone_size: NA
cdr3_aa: CASTRDPGQGGTPLHF
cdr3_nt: TGTGCCAGCACCAGGGACCCGGGACAGGGGGGGACACCCCTCCACTTT

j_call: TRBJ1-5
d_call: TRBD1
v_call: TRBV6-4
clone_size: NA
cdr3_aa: CASSTGGNQPQHF
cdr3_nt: TGTGCCAGCAGTACAGGGGGCAATCAGCCCCAGCATTTT

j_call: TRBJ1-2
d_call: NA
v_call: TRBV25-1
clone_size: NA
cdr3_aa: CASSERYPAAGLTYGYTF
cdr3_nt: TGTGCCAGCAGTGAACGTTACCCGGCTGCTGGGCTCACCTATGGCTACACCTTC

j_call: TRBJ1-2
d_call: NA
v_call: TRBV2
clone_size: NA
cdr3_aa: CASSGGENYGYTF
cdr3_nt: TGTGCCAGCAGTGGGGGGGAGAACTATGGCTACACCTTC

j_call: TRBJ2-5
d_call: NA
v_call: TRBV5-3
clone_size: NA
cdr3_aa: CARSSPARYGRETQYF
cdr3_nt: TGTGCCAGAAGCTCACCTGCACGGTACGGGAGAGAGACCCAGTACTTC

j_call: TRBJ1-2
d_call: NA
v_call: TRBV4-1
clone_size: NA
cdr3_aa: CASSQDRGREYGYTF
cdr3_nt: TGCGCCAGCAGCCAAGATCGAGGGCGGGAGTATGGCTACACCTTC